Included here is one TCR beta chain sequence, with context. The data stem from a study of blood T cell repertoires in COVID-19. Study summary: The United States, Italy and Spain provided the acute and convalescent COVID-19 samples. The cDNA or gDNA used as material had been derived from T cells, B-cell-depleted T cells, or PBMCs.

Germline CDR1 is LGHDT and CDR2 is YNNKEL (reference sequence). The CDR3 has 16 residues. V was clipped by 4 bases and J by 1 base; unmatched bases: 9. Recruited during active infection, patients (from Seattle) were subsequently followed longitudinally. In the source study's methods: From reference gene primer amplification, estimates of nucleated cell counts were derived. Here immunoSEQ multiplex PCR was the method, and the copy in TCRdb shows in-frame clones only, minus some. V, J and clone size derive from that table, while D and trimming were established from the DNA sequence. The sample shows around 470,000 clones, approximately 89% of them seen only once.

This TCR derives from a man aged 18-30 years with COVID-19, enrolled during active disease. The sequencing sample was made of peripheral blood. The rearrangement uses TRBV3-1 (or the pseudogene TRBV3-2) and TRBJ2-5; 7 nucleotides line up with TRBD1. Here the CDR3 DNA reads TGTGCCAGCAGCCGTTCCCCCGGGACAGCCCAAGAGACCCAGTACTTC. It encodes CASSRSPGTAQETQYF.